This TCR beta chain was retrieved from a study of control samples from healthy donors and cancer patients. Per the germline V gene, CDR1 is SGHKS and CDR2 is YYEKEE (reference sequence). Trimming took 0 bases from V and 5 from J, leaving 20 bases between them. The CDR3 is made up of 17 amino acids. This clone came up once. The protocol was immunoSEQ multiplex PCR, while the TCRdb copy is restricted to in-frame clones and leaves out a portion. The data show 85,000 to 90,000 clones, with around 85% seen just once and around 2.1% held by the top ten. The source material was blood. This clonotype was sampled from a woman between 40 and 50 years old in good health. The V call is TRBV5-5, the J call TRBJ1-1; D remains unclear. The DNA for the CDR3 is TGTGCCAGCAGCTTGGAGGCTGGGAGGTCTCTGGGGACTGAAGCTTTCTTT. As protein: CASSLEAGRSLGTEAFF.